The clone carrying this TCR beta chain was counted between two and nine times. In TCRdb, the 5' RACE reads were re-called with MiXCR into one record per CDR3 protein. Altogether fewer than 450,000 distinct CDR3 sequences are present, approximately 30% being singletons, with the ten largest covering 6% to 7%. The V end lost 4 bases, the J end lost 5 bases, and 3 bases lay between the germline ends. The CDR3 has 10 residues. CDR1 is DFQATT and CDR2 is SNEGSKA in the germline V gene (reference sequence). These data belong to a study of identical twins' blood T cells. This receptor was identified in a woman aged 18-55 years in good health. The chain joins TRBV20-1 to TRBJ2-1, with D uncertain. Specimen: PBMCs. The CDR3 is CSANNNEQFF. CDR3 in DNA: TGCAGTGCTAACAACAATGAGCAGTTCTTC.